This T cell receptor beta chain was captured in a study of T-cell memory formation after mild COVID-19. The study, taken as a whole, reports: Clones that contracted from day 15 to 85 had balanced CD4/CD8; later expanders were CD4+ biased. Nothing showed for sure that second-wave clones peaking on day 37 were SARS-CoV-2 specific.

Each CDR3 protein gets one entry after TCRdb re-called the 5' RACE reads with MiXCR. The data contain 340,000 or so distinct CDR3 sequences, over 10% of them singletons. This clonotype was detected only a few times. Its antigen is currently unknown. The sequence came from a man between 18 and 35 years old who had mild COVID-19 (a few samples of this study predate the infection). Cell type and time point are not known. Sequences were obtained from PBMCs or a T cell subset sorted from them (not recorded which).

Here the CDR3 DNA reads TGCGCCAGCAGCTTGGGGGGACTGATATCCTACGAGCAGTACTTC. Its protein product is CASSLGGLISYEQYF. J is TRBJ2-7 and V is TRBV5-1; possibly TRBD2 for D (6 bases). The V end was cut by 0 bases, the J end by 1 base, with 11 bases between. Per germline, CDR1 SGHRS and CDR2 YFSETQ. The CDR3 is made up of 15 amino acids.